This T cell receptor beta chain is from a study of a mutant IDH1 vaccine in newly diagnosed glioma. At the level of the study: In some groups vaccination began 4-6 weeks post-radiotherapy; others received it with temozolomide. Patients were pretreated with radiotherapy, temozolomide, or both, mostly both.

The time point here: week 23, last vaccination. Vaccinated patients received 300 ug of mutant IDH1 20-mer peptide per dose, with topical imiquimod. About this clone itself: Its target is not known.

Sequencing used immunoSEQ multiplex PCR; TCRdb keeps in-frame clones, though not all of them. The data hold 58,000 or so clones, with more than 75% observed a single time. V was shortened by 1 base and J by 5 bases, with 8 bases between the two germline ends. The germline gives CDR1 LNHNV, CDR2 YYDKDF (reference sequence). CDR3 size: 14 residues. Study-wide points: Alterations occurring in top peripheral T cell clonotypes seemed unrelated to pseudoprogression.

The sequenced sample was PBMCs, obtained from a glioma patient whose treatment included an IDH1 peptide vaccine. The receptor's source is a man aged 40-55 years with glioma. V is TRBV15 and J is TRBJ2-2; possible D gene TRBD2, 5 bases. The CDR3 coding sequence is TGTGCCACCAGCAGAGGTACGGGGACCGGGGAGCTGTTTTTT. Protein sequence: CATSRGTGTGELFF. Full variable domain (outside the CDR3, taken from reference TRBV15 and TRBJ2-2): DAMVIQNPRYQVTQFGKPVTLSCSQTLNHNVMYWYQQKSSQAPKLLFHYYDKDFNNEADTPDNFQSRRPNTSFCFLDIRSPGLGDTAMYLCATSRGTGTGELFFGEGSRLTVL.